The present entry profiles one TCR beta chain with its context. The data belong to a study of blood T cell repertoires in COVID-19. The overall study: PBMCs, B-cell-depleted T cells, or T cells provided the cDNA or gDNA that made up the material.

Seattle-derived patients entered the study during active infection and were followed longitudinally. The CDR3 is 15 residues long. Trimming removed 2 bases from V and 8 bases from J; junction bases left unmatched: 7. The germline gives CDR1 GTSNPN, CDR2 SVGIG (reference sequence). Libraries were prepared by immunoSEQ multiplex PCR; TCRdb keeps only in-frame clonotypes and omits some of them. The sample records some 350,000 clones, 87% being singletons. Sequenced sample: peripheral blood. This rearrangement joins TRBV30 to TRBJ1-4; 11 bases agree with TRBD1. This clonotype originated in a woman aged 45-60 years with COVID-19, enrolled during active disease. CDR3 region: CAWSPGRTGGEKLFF. CDR3 in DNA: TGTGCCTGGAGTCCTGGGAGGACAGGGGGCGAAAAACTGTTTTTT.